This is a list of T cell receptor beta chains from one sample in a study of blood T cells in healthy people across ages. One entry per CDR3 protein results from TCRdb running MiXCR on the 5' RACE reads. The sample consists of around 1,600,000 distinct CDR3 sequences, roughly 43% of them appearing once. Source material: blood. These receptors came from a young woman in good health. The CDR3 runs from the conserved cysteine through the conserved F or W. The D gene is left open where the match is weak. Clone size is stated in some rows and not others, as once, few, many or a class when expanded.

clone_size: .
j_call: TRBJ2-1
v_call: TRBV7-2
d_call: .
cdr3_length: 14
cdr3_aa: CASSFRDFLNEQFF
cdr3_nt: TGTGCCAGCAGCTTTAGGGACTTCCTCAATGAGCAGTTCTTC

clone_size: once
j_call: TRBJ2-2
v_call: TRBV4-2
d_call: .
cdr3_length: 16
cdr3_aa: CASSLIWEGAPGELFF
cdr3_nt: TGTGCCAGCAGCCTTATCTGGGAGGGGGCGCCCGGGGAGCTGTTTTTT

clone_size: few
j_call: TRBJ1-6
v_call: TRBV3-1
d_call: .
cdr3_length: 17
cdr3_aa: CASSQDWGQGYNSPLHF
cdr3_nt: TGTGCCAGCAGCCAAGACTGGGGCCAGGGTTATAATTCACCCCTCCACTTT

clone_size: few
j_call: TRBJ2-3
v_call: TRBV5-1
d_call: TRBD2
cdr3_length: 19
cdr3_aa: CASSLVSEGLAKGTDTQYF
cdr3_nt: TGCGCCAGCAGCCTGGTTTCCGAGGGACTAGCGAAAGGAACAGATACGCAGTATTTT

clone_size: few
j_call: TRBJ1-5
v_call: TRBV7-6
d_call: .
cdr3_length: 16
cdr3_aa: CASSLAEGGGNQPQHF
cdr3_nt: TGTGCCAGCAGCTTAGCGGAGGGTGGGGGCAATCAGCCCCAGCATTTT

clone_size: few
j_call: TRBJ1-4
v_call: TRBV6-6
d_call: .
cdr3_length: 15
cdr3_aa: CASTQTGTVLEKLFF
cdr3_nt: TGTGCCAGCACTCAAACCGGGACGGTCCTTGAAAAACTGTTTTTT

clone_size: few
j_call: TRBJ2-7
v_call: TRBV5-1
d_call: .
cdr3_length: 12
cdr3_aa: CASTETSGEQYF
cdr3_nt: TGCGCCAGCACCGAGACTAGTGGCGAGCAGTACTTC

clone_size: .
j_call: TRBJ2-7
v_call: TRBV20-1
d_call: .
cdr3_length: 13
cdr3_aa: CCPRGLSSYEQYF
cdr3_nt: TGCTGTCCGCGGGGACTCTCCTCCTACGAGCAGTACTTC

clone_size: few
j_call: TRBJ2-1
v_call: TRBV4-1
d_call: TRBD2
cdr3_length: 15
cdr3_aa: CASSQGLAGAYEQFF
cdr3_nt: TGCGCCAGCAGCCAGGGACTAGCGGGAGCTTATGAGCAGTTCTTC

clone_size: many
j_call: TRBJ2-5
v_call: TRBV6-5
d_call: .
cdr3_length: 13
cdr3_aa: CASSYTGEETQYF
cdr3_nt: TGTGCCAGCAGTTACACAGGCGAGGAGACCCAGTACTTC

clone_size: few
j_call: TRBJ2-7
v_call: TRBV5-4
d_call: .
cdr3_length: 14
cdr3_aa: CASSREGRAGEQYF
cdr3_nt: TGTGCCAGCAGCCGAGAGGGCAGGGCGGGCGAGCAGTACTTC

clone_size: .
j_call: TRBJ1-2
v_call: TRBV9
d_call: .
cdr3_length: 14
cdr3_aa: CASSEYSPLSGYTF
cdr3_nt: TGTGCCAGCAGCGAGTACAGCCCGCTCTCTGGCTACACCTTC

clone_size: .
j_call: TRBJ2-3
v_call: TRBV10-3
d_call: .
cdr3_length: 14
cdr3_aa: CAISLGLITDTQYF
cdr3_nt: TGTGCCATCAGCTTGGGGCTAATCACAGATACGCAGTATTTT

clone_size: .
j_call: TRBJ1-1
v_call: TRBV12-3/TRBV12-4
d_call: .
cdr3_length: 14
cdr3_aa: CASSSRDWNTEAFF
cdr3_nt: TGTGCCAGCAGCTCCCGGGACTGGAACACTGAAGCTTTCTTT

clone_size: few
j_call: TRBJ1-1
v_call: TRBV7-3
d_call: TRBD1
cdr3_length: 15
cdr3_aa: CASSHGTGDNTEAFF
cdr3_nt: TGTGCCAGCAGCCACGGGACAGGCGACAACACTGAAGCTTTCTTT

clone_size: .
j_call: TRBJ1-4
v_call: TRBV7-9
d_call: .
cdr3_length: 18
cdr3_aa: CASSLQYLNRENNEKLFF
cdr3_nt: TGTGCCAGCAGCTTACAATACTTAAACAGGGAAAATAATGAAAAACTGTTTTTT

clone_size: once
j_call: TRBJ2-7
v_call: TRBV2
d_call: TRBD2
cdr3_length: 19
cdr3_aa: CASSFPGLAEATYFDEQYF
cdr3_nt: TGTGCCAGCAGCTTCCCGGGACTAGCGGAAGCAACCTACTTTGATGAGCAGTACTTC

clone_size: few
j_call: TRBJ1-1
v_call: TRBV7-6
d_call: TRBD1
cdr3_length: 16
cdr3_aa: CASSLAGGTAHTEAFF
cdr3_nt: TGTGCCAGCAGCTTAGCCGGCGGGACAGCACACACTGAAGCTTTCTTT

clone_size: .
j_call: TRBJ1-1
v_call: TRBV7-2
d_call: .
cdr3_length: 14
cdr3_aa: CASSLLGSNTGAFF
cdr3_nt: TGTGCCAGCAGCTTATTAGGATCGAACACTGGAGCTTTCTTT

clone_size: few
j_call: TRBJ1-5
v_call: TRBV12-3/TRBV12-4
d_call: .
cdr3_length: 15
cdr3_aa: CASSFRGSGNQPQHF
cdr3_nt: TGTGCCAGCAGTTTCAGGGGAAGTGGCAATCAGCCCCAGCATTTT

clone_size: .
j_call: TRBJ2-1
v_call: TRBV29-1
d_call: TRBD2
cdr3_length: 11
cdr3_aa: CTGGRYNEQFF
cdr3_nt: TGCACGGGGGGACGCTACAATGAGCAGTTCTTC

clone_size: once
j_call: TRBJ2-4
v_call: TRBV5-1
d_call: .
cdr3_length: 14
cdr3_aa: CASSDRQNSYEQCF
cdr3_nt: TGCGCCAGCAGCGACAGGCAAAACTCCTACGAGCAGTGCTTC

clone_size: .
j_call: TRBJ2-2
v_call: TRBV4-3
d_call: .
cdr3_length: 18
cdr3_aa: CASSQVPNGPGRTGELFF
cdr3_nt: TGCGCCAGCAGCCAAGTCCCTAACGGACCGGGAAGGACCGGGGAGCTGTTTTTT

clone_size: once
j_call: TRBJ2-7
v_call: TRBV27
d_call: .
cdr3_length: 14
cdr3_aa: CASSQRTVYNEQYF
cdr3_nt: TGTGCCAGCAGTCAACGGACAGTCTACAATGAGCAGTACTTC

clone_size: few
j_call: TRBJ2-7
v_call: TRBV27
d_call: .
cdr3_length: 14
cdr3_aa: CASSLQDSANEQYF
cdr3_nt: TGTGCCAGCAGTTTACAAGACAGTGCCAACGAGCAGTACTTC

clone_size: once
j_call: TRBJ2-1
v_call: TRBV4-1
d_call: .
cdr3_length: 16
cdr3_aa: CASSQDLRGSDNEQFF
cdr3_nt: TGCGCCAGCAGCCAAGACTTACGGGGGTCCGACAATGAGCAGTTCTTC

clone_size: .
j_call: TRBJ2-1
v_call: TRBV4-3
d_call: TRBD1
cdr3_length: 19
cdr3_aa: CASSVRQGAVVSSYNEQFF
cdr3_nt: TGCGCCAGCAGCGTACGACAGGGGGCGGTGGTCAGCTCCTACAATGAGCAGTTCTTC

clone_size: .
j_call: TRBJ2-1
v_call: TRBV28
d_call: .
cdr3_length: 15
cdr3_aa: CASETSVGRVNEQFF
cdr3_nt: TGTGCCAGCGAGACCTCGGTGGGTAGAGTGAATGAGCAGTTCTTC